This T cell receptor (beta chain) originates from a study of blood T cell repertoires in COVID-19. Overall study context: Whether acute or convalescent, the COVID-19 samples came from the United States, Italy and Spain. PBMCs, B-cell-depleted T cells, or T cells provided the cDNA or gDNA that made up the material.

The repertoire was sequenced with immunoSEQ multiplex PCR; TCRdb's copy has only in-frame clones and lacks some. The sample carries about 300,000 clones, about 85% recorded once. A case of COVID-19 had been met by exposed participants within 2 weeks before study entry. This clonotype originated in a woman in her thirties who had been exposed to COVID-19. The sequenced material came from PBMCs or T cells enriched from blood (not recorded which).

The CDR3 bases are TGTGCCAGCAGACCGCGACAGGGTTTAGGTCAGCCCCAGCATTTT. Its protein is CASRPRQGLGQPQHF. The V gene is TRBV28, the J gene TRBJ1-5, with 7 bases matching TRBD1. Germline CDR1 and CDR2: MDHEN and SYDVKM. The CDR3 has 15 residues. V gave up 6 bases and J gave up 6 bases; unmatched junction bases: 11.